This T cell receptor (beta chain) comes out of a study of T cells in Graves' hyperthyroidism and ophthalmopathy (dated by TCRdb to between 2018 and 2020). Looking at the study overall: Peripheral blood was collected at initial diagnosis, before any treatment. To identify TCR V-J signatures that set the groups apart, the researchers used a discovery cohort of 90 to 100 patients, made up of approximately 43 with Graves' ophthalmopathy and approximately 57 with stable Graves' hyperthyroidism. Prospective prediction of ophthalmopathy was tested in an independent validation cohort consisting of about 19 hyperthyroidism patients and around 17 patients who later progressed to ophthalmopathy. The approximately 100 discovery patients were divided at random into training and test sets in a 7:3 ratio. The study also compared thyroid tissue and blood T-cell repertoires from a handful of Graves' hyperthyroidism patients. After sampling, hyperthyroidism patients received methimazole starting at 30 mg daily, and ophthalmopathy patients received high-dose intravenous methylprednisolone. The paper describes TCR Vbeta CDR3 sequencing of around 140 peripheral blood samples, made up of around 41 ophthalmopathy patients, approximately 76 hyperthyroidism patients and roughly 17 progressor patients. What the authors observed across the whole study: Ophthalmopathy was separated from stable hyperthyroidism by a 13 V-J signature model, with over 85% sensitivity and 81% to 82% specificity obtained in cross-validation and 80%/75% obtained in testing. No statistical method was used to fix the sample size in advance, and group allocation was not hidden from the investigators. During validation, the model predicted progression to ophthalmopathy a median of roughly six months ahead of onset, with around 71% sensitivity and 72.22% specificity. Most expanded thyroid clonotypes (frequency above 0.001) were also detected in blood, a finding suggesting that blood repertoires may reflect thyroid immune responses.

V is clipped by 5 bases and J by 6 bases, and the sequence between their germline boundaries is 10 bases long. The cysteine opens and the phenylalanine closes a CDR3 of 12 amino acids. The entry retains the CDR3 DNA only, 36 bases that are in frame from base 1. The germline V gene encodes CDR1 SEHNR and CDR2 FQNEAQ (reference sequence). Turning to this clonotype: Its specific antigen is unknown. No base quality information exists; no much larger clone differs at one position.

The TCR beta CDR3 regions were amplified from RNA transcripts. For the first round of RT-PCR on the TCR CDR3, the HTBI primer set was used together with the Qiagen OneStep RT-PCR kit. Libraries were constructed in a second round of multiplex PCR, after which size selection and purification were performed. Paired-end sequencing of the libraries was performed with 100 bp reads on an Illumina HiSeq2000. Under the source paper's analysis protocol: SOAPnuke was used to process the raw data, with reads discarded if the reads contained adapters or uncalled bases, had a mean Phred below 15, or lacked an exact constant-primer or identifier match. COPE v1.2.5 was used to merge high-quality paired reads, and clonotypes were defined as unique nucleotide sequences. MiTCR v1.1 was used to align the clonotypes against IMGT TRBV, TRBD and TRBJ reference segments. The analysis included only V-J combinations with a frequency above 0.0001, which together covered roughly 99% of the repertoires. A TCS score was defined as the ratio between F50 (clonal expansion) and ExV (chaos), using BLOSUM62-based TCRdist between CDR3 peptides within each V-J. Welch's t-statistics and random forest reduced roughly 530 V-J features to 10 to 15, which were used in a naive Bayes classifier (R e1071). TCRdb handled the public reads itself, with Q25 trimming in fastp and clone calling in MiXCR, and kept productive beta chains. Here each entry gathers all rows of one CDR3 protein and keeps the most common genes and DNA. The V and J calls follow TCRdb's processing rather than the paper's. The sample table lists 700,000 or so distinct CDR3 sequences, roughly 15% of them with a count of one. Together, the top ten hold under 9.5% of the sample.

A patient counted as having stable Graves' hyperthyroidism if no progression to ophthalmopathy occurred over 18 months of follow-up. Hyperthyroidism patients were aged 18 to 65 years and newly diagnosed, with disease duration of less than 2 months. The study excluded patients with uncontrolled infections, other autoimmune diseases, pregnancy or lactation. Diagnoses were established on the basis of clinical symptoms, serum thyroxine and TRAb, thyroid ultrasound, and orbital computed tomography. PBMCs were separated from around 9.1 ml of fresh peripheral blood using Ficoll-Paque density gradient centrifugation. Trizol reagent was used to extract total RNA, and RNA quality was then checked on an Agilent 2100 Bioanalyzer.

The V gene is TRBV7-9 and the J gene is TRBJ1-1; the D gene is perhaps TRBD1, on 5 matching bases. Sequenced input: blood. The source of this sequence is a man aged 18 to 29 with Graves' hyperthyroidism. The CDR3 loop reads CASSRLGAEAFF. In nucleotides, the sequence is TGTGCCAGCAGCCGCCTAGGGGCTGAAGCTTTCTTT.